This T cell receptor beta chain was sequenced in a study of cytomegalovirus exposure and HLA in healthy donors. Study information: Prior work identified 117 million unique TCR beta sequences in around 170 million T cells. Study-wide findings and caveats: The study dropped some indistinguishable V segments, TRBV6-2 and TRBV6-3 among them.

Both 60 Vbeta primers and 13 Jbeta primers went into the PCR. This table comes from immunoSEQ multiplex PCR, and its TCRdb copy is limited to in-frame clones, with some not included. Of about 240,000 clones listed, 82% were seen once; the top ten hold around 5%. On this clone itself: Its target is unknown.

Germline values: CDR1 MNHEY, CDR2 SVGAGI. There are 14 residues in the CDR3. The ends were cut back, 7 bases at V and 1 base at J, with 13 bases in the middle. Sequencing was done on a sample of PBMCs. This TCR derives from a woman in her forties in good health and CMV-seropositive. The chain carries TRBV6-5 and TRBJ1-1; possible D gene TRBD1, 5 bases. Here the CDR3 reads CASTPYGQNTEAFF. The DNA for the CDR3 is TGTGCCAGCACTCCTTACGGACAGAACACTGAAGCTTTCTTT.